This T cell receptor beta chain originates from a study of cytomegalovirus exposure and HLA in healthy donors. As regards this clone: Its antigen is currently unknown.

Study conclusions and caveats: Analysis performed later found under 20,000 TCR beta sequences associated with HLA alleles at 0.05 false discovery rate. The study listed approximately 160 cytomegalovirus-associated TCR beta chains. Most TCRs appeared rarely, but some public TCRs recurred in many donors. A later analysis linked a missense DCLRE1C variant to TCR beta V- and J-gene trimming.

Trimming pared 4 bases from V and 7 bases from J, leaving 12 bases between. The germline CDR1 and CDR2 sequences are GTSNPN and SVGIG (reference sequence). The CDR3 totals 12 residues. Primers for the PCR totalled 60 Vbeta and 13 Jbeta. Using immunoSEQ multiplex PCR, the repertoire was profiled, and TCRdb retains in-frame clones only, with some absent. The table lists approximately 110,000 clones, 65% to 75% of them singletons. The clonotype originates from a middle-aged man in good health and CMV-seropositive. Sequences were obtained from PBMCs. The rearrangement links TRBV30 to TRBJ2-3, with D maybe TRBD1 (6 bases). CDR3 region: CAWIPQGNTQYF. The CDR3 DNA follows: TGTGCCTGGATCCCCCAGGGGAATACGCAGTATTTT.